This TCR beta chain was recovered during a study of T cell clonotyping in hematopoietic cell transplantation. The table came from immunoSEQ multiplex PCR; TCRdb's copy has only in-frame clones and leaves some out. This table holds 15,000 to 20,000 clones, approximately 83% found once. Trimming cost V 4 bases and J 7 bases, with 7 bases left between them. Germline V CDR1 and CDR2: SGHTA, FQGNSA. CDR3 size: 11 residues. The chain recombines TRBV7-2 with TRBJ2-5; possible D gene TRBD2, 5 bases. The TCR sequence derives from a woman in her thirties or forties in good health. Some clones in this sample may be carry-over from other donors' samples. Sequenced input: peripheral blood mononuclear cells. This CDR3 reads CASSWGVTQYF. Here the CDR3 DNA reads TGTGCCAGCAGCTGGGGAGTGACCCAGTACTTC.